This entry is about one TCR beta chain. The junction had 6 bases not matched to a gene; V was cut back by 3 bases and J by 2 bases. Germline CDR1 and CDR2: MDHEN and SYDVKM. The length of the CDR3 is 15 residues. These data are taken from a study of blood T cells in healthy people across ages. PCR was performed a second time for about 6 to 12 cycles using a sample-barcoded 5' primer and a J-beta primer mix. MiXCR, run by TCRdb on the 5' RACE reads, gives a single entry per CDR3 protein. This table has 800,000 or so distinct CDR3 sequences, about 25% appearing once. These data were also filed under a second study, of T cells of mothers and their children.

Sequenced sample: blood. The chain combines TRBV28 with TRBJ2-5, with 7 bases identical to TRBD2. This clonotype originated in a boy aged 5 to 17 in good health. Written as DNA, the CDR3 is TGTGCCAGCAGTTTTTCGGGGAGGGAGCAAGAGACCCAGTACTTC. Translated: CASSFSGREQETQYF.